This is a list of T cell receptor beta chains from one sample in a study of blood T cell repertoires in COVID-19. Profiled with immunoSEQ multiplex PCR; TCRdb holds only in-frame clones, not every one. The table includes about 230,000 clones, 84% detected once. Sequences were obtained from peripheral blood. The receptors were sampled from a man in his forties who had recovered from COVID-19. Each CDR3 is given with its conserved first and last residue. A D gene is named only where the DNA matches it firmly. Rows give clone size only sometimes, using once, few, many, or a class for an expanded clone.

TRBJ2-5 | TRBD2 | few | TRBV4-3 | CASSQGAGTSGGAVETQYF | TGCGCCAGCAGCCAAGGGGCCGGGACTAGCGGGGGGGCCGTAGAGACCCAGTACTTC
TRBJ2-1 | TRBD1 | NA | TRBV7-9 | CASSPGTAGWNGQFF | TGTGCCAGCAGCCCGGGGACAGCAGGCTGGAATGGACAGTTCTTC
TRBJ2-3 | TRBD1 | NA | TRBV19 | CASSPTGQGLADTQYF | TGTGCCAGTAGCCCCACTGGACAGGGACTCGCAGATACGCAGTATTTT
TRBJ2-3 | NA | NA | TRBV30 | CAWKVFRGMDTQYF | TGTGCCTGGAAGGTATTTCGGGGGATGGATACGCAGTATTTT
TRBJ2-5 | NA | NA | TRBV6-2/TRBV6-3 | CASSLGLRDLYQETQYF | TGTGCCAGCAGTTTAGGTCTCCGGGACTTGTACCAAGAGACCCAGTACTTC
TRBJ1-2 | NA | NA | TRBV6-5 | CAGGGTAGVLYGYTF | TGTGCCGGCGGGGGTACAGCAGGGGTGCTATATGGCTACACCTTC
TRBJ1-4 | TRBD1 | NA | TRBV6-5 | CASRSDRDEKLFF | TGTGCCAGCAGATCGGACAGGGATGAAAAACTGTTTTTT
TRBJ1-6 | NA | NA | TRBV9 | CASSVVGNSPLHF | TGTGCCAGCAGCGTAGTCGGTAATTCACCCCTCCACTTT
TRBJ2-7 | NA | many | TRBV19 | CASSIVIRAEQYF | TGTGCCAGTAGTATAGTCATCAGGGCCGAGCAGTACTTC
TRBJ1-5 | NA | NA | TRBV12-5 | CASGETGNQPQHF | TGTGCTAGTGGCGAGACGGGGAATCAGCCCCAGCATTTT
TRBJ2-5 | NA | few | TRBV2 | CASSENIGGYQETQYF | TGTGCCAGCAGTGAAAATATAGGGGGATACCAAGAGACCCAGTACTTC
TRBJ2-1 | NA | NA | TRBV18 | CASSPQSASLPRGEQFF | TGTGCCAGCTCACCACAGTCAGCGTCACTCCCCCGTGGTGAGCAGTTCTTC
TRBJ2-2 | NA | NA | TRBV10-3 | CATQDSTNTGELFF | TGTGCCACCCAGGACAGTACGAACACCGGGGAGCTGTTTTTT
TRBJ2-2 | TRBD2 | NA | TRBV19 | CASMGAGGFTGELFF | TGTGCCAGTATGGGAGCGGGAGGGTTCACCGGGGAGCTGTTTTTT
TRBJ1-2 | NA | NA | TRBV25-1 | CASSASRTGYTF | TGTGCCAGCAGCGCGAGCCGTACGGGCTACACCTTC
TRBJ2-3 | TRBD2 | few | TRBV2 | CASNPPAGAMSTDTQYF | TGTGCCAGCAACCCCCCGGCGGGAGCAATGAGCACAGATACGCAGTATTTT
TRBJ1-5 | NA | NA | TRBV30 | CALGGSGNQPQHF | TGTGCCCTCGGAGGGAGCGGCAATCAGCCCCAGCATTTT
TRBJ1-5 | NA | NA | TRBV5-8 | CASSPNRDRLPPQHF | TGTGCCAGCAGCCCAAACAGGGATCGTCTTCCGCCCCAGCATTTT
TRBJ1-1 | NA | NA | TRBV19 | CASSIGQGNTEAFF | TGTGCCAGTAGTATAGGGCAGGGGAACACTGAAGCTTTCTTT
TRBJ2-7 | NA | NA | TRBV7-2 | CASSLYGSLTYEQYF | TGTGCCAGCAGCTTGTACGGGAGCTTAACCTACGAGCAGTACTTC
TRBJ2-7 | NA | NA | TRBV5-4 | CASSLGAIEQYF | TGTGCCAGCAGCTTGGGCGCAATCGAGCAGTACTTC
TRBJ2-1 | NA | NA | TRBV30 | CAWSVSGGRYNEQFF | TGTGCCTGGAGTGTTTCTGGTGGGCGATACAATGAGCAGTTCTTC
TRBJ1-6 | TRBD1 | NA | TRBV6-1 | CASSERTGNNNSPLHF | TGTGCCAGCAGTGAAAGGACAGGGAACAATAATTCACCCCTCCACTTT
TRBJ2-3 | TRBD2 | NA | TRBV14 | CASSHRAGDIEYF | TGTGCCAGCAGCCATAGGGCGGGAGATATCGAGTATTTT
TRBJ2-7 | NA | few | TRBV5-1 | CASSLEGESYEQYF | TGCGCCAGCAGCTTGGAGGGGGAATCCTACGAGCAGTACTTC
TRBJ2-3 | TRBD1 | NA | TRBV18 | CASSKTGGDTQYF | TGTGCCAGCTCAAAGACAGGGGGTGATACGCAGTATTTT
TRBJ2-3 | TRBD2 | NA | TRBV4-3 | CASSQALGGADTQYF | TGCGCCAGCAGCCAAGCCCTGGGGGGGGCAGATACGCAGTATTTT
TRBJ2-3 | NA | NA | TRBV11-2 | CASSKLVIRTDTQYF | TGTGCCAGCAGCAAACTAGTCATCCGCACAGATACGCAGTATTTT
TRBJ2-7 | NA | NA | TRBV10-3 | CAISATGAYEQYF | TGTGCCATCAGTGCTACGGGAGCCTACGAGCAGTACTTC
TRBJ1-1 | NA | NA | TRBV5-4 | CASSLGRGVVNTEAFF | TGTGCCAGCAGCTTGGGCAGGGGAGTAGTGAACACTGAAGCTTTCTTT
TRBJ2-7 | TRBD1 | NA | TRBV6-5 | CASTQGAGEQYF | TGTGCCAGCACTCAGGGGGCGGGCGAGCAGTACTTC
TRBJ2-7 | TRBD2 | NA | TRBV5-1 | CASSAGLAGGLEQYF | TGCGCCAGCAGCGCCGGACTAGCGGGAGGACTCGAGCAGTACTTC
TRBJ2-2 | TRBD1 | NA | TRBV10-1 | CASSDRTGVAGELFF | TGCGCCAGCAGTGACAGGACAGGGGTAGCCGGGGAGCTGTTTTTT
TRBJ1-1 | NA | once | TRBV7-9 | CASSLEGHSGTEAFF | TGTGCCAGCAGCTTAGAGGGACACAGTGGCACTGAAGCTTTCTTT
TRBJ2-2 | NA | NA | TRBV7-9 | CASSPPGTGELFF | TGTGCCAGCAGCCCCCCCGGGACCGGGGAGCTGTTTTTT
TRBJ2-2 | NA | NA | TRBV24-1 | CATSDPRATGELFF | TGTGCCACCAGTGACCCTAGAGCCACCGGGGAGCTGTTTTTT
TRBJ2-7 | TRBD1 | NA | TRBV4-3 | CASSQGWDSDYEQYF | TGCGCCAGCAGCCAAGGATGGGACAGTGACTACGAGCAGTACTTC
TRBJ2-7 | NA | NA | TRBV12-3/TRBV12-4 | CASSFSTYEQYF | TGTGCCAGCAGTTTTTCTACCTACGAGCAGTACTTC
TRBJ1-1 | NA | NA | TRBV6-2/TRBV6-3 | CASSPDRLASVKAFF | TGTGCCAGCAGCCCCGACAGGTTGGCTTCAGTAAAAGCTTTCTTT
TRBJ2-4 | NA | NA | TRBV6-2/TRBV6-3 | CASSHYLGVSRENIQYF | TGTGCCAGCAGTCACTATCTTGGAGTGAGCCGAGAAAACATTCAGTACTTC
TRBJ2-2 | TRBD2 | NA | TRBV7-9 | CASSSKTSGSWVTGELFF | TGTGCCAGCAGCTCCAAGACTAGCGGGAGTTGGGTGACCGGGGAGCTGTTTTTT
TRBJ2-5 | TRBD1 | NA | TRBV5-1 | CASSWNDRAEETQYF | TGCGCCAGCAGCTGGAACGACAGGGCTGAAGAGACCCAGTACTTC
TRBJ2-7 | NA | NA | TRBV6-1 | CASSDGGEYEQYF | TGTGCCAGCAGTGATGGAGGGGAGTACGAGCAGTACTTC